Given below is one TCR beta chain in context. Its antigen remains unknown. The junction departs from the called germline gene at one end, perhaps through a read error. Naive CD8 T cells were picked out by sorting for CD8+CD4-CCR7+CD45RA+. The germline V gene has CDR1 SGHDN and CDR2 FVKESK. There are 15 residues in the CDR3. One entry per CDR3 protein results from TCRdb running MiXCR on the PCR reads. The table has hundreds of thousands of distinct CDR3 sequences, around 25% seen once. This sample was included in a study of molecular identifiers for immune sequencing clone quantification. Across the study: Four portions were sequenced after RNA from approximately 20,000 or 100,000 naive CD8 cells was split five ways in replicates. Findings and limits, study-wide: Detection of one spiked Jurkat cell's TCR RNA reportedly worked in one million naive cells.

This TCR was recovered from a human donor in good health. Some libraries in this study had Jurkat cell RNA spiked in. J is TRBJ2-5 and V is TRBV14; 12 nucleotides line up with TRBD2. Sequencing used naive CD8+ T cells from blood, with Jurkat cell RNA spiked in. Subset of the sample: FACS-sorted CD8+CD4-CCR7+CD45RA+ naive T cells. DNA of the CDR3: TGTGCCAGCAGCCCAAGACTAGCGGGAGTAGAGCCCCAGTACTTC. Translated, it gives CASSPRLAGVEPQYF.